This is a list of T cell receptor beta chains from one sample in a study of blood T cell repertoires in COVID-19. Sequenced by immunoSEQ multiplex PCR; TCRdb stores in-frame clones only, minus some. The top ten clones hold about 1.2% of a sample with fewer than 200,000 clones, 70% to 85% of them seen once. The material sequenced was peripheral blood. The receptors were sampled from a man between 60 and 75 years old who had recovered from COVID-19. Both conserved end residues are part of each CDR3. Fields, in order: clone size, J gene, V gene, D gene, CDR3 protein, CDR3 DNA. The D gene is left open where the match is weak. The size of a clone is reported for some rows only, either as once, few or many, or as a class for expanded clones.

clone_size: NA
j_call: TRBJ2-5
v_call: TRBV5-1
d_call: NA
cdr3_aa: CASTLQGPQETQYF
cdr3_nt: TGCGCCAGCACCCTACAGGGTCCCCAAGAGACCCAGTACTTC

clone_size: NA
j_call: TRBJ2-3
v_call: TRBV6-5
d_call: TRBD2
cdr3_aa: CASTASGDTQYF
cdr3_nt: TGTGCCAGCACCGCTAGCGGCGATACGCAGTATTTT

clone_size: once
j_call: TRBJ2-3
v_call: TRBV28
d_call: NA
cdr3_aa: CASSLRDFTDTQYF
cdr3_nt: TGTGCCAGCAGTTTAAGGGACTTCACAGATACGCAGTATTTT

clone_size: NA
j_call: TRBJ1-2
v_call: TRBV11-3
d_call: NA
cdr3_aa: CASSRGSYGYTF
cdr3_nt: TGTGCCAGCAGCAGGGGTTCCTATGGCTACACCTTC

clone_size: NA
j_call: TRBJ1-5
v_call: TRBV28
d_call: NA
cdr3_aa: CASSQQGGGSNQPQHF
cdr3_nt: TGTGCCAGCAGTCAACAGGGTGGGGGTAGCAATCAGCCCCAGCATTTT

clone_size: NA
j_call: TRBJ1-2
v_call: TRBV4-3
d_call: NA
cdr3_aa: CASSQELGQGGYTF
cdr3_nt: TGCGCCAGCAGCCAAGAACTGGGGCAGGGTGGCTACACCTTC

clone_size: NA
j_call: TRBJ2-5
v_call: TRBV6-6
d_call: NA
cdr3_aa: CASSYLLGGEETQYF
cdr3_nt: TGTGCCAGCAGTTACCTTCTAGGAGGGGAAGAGACCCAGTACTTC

clone_size: NA
j_call: TRBJ2-3
v_call: TRBV5-1
d_call: TRBD2
cdr3_aa: CASSPGGLAGTDTQYF
cdr3_nt: TGCGCCAGCAGCCCGGGAGGGCTAGCGGGGACAGATACGCAGTATTTT

clone_size: NA
j_call: TRBJ2-3
v_call: TRBV19
d_call: NA
cdr3_aa: CASSIGWGADTQYF
cdr3_nt: TGTGCCAGTTCAATCGGATGGGGGGCAGATACGCAGTATTTT

clone_size: NA
j_call: TRBJ1-6
v_call: TRBV6-2/TRBV6-3
d_call: TRBD1
cdr3_aa: CASTPDRQSNSPLHF
cdr3_nt: TGTGCCAGCACCCCGGACAGGCAGTCTAATTCACCCCTCCACTTT

clone_size: NA
j_call: TRBJ2-1
v_call: TRBV11-3
d_call: NA
cdr3_aa: CASSLMSGTYNEQFF
cdr3_nt: TGTGCCAGCAGCTTAATGTCAGGGACTTACAATGAGCAGTTCTTC

clone_size: NA
j_call: TRBJ1-2
v_call: TRBV24-1
d_call: NA
cdr3_aa: CATSDSDRRHYGYTF
cdr3_nt: TGTGCCACCAGTGACTCTGACAGGCGGCACTATGGCTACACCTTC

clone_size: NA
j_call: TRBJ2-3
v_call: TRBV2
d_call: NA
cdr3_aa: CASSVGGGIDTQYF
cdr3_nt: TGTGCCAGCAGTGTTGGAGGGGGCATAGATACGCAGTATTTT

clone_size: NA
j_call: TRBJ2-1
v_call: TRBV6-5
d_call: TRBD1
cdr3_aa: CASSYSTGDLGNEQFF
cdr3_nt: TGTGCCAGCAGTTACTCGACAGGGGATCTGGGCAATGAGCAGTTCTTC

clone_size: NA
j_call: TRBJ1-5
v_call: TRBV6-5
d_call: TRBD1
cdr3_aa: CASRRQGANQPQHF
cdr3_nt: TGTGCCAGCAGAAGACAGGGGGCAAATCAGCCCCAGCATTTT

clone_size: once
j_call: TRBJ2-3
v_call: TRBV19
d_call: TRBD1
cdr3_aa: CASTSGQGVDTQYF
cdr3_nt: TGTGCCAGTACCTCAGGACAGGGTGTAGATACGCAGTATTTT

clone_size: NA
j_call: TRBJ2-3
v_call: TRBV9
d_call: TRBD2
cdr3_aa: CASSVWEGGADTQYF
cdr3_nt: TGTGCCAGCAGCGTATGGGAGGGAGGGGCAGATACGCAGTATTTT

clone_size: NA
j_call: TRBJ1-1
v_call: TRBV29-1
d_call: NA
cdr3_aa: CSVGGGGTEAFF
cdr3_nt: TGCAGCGTTGGGGGGGGTGGCACTGAAGCTTTCTTT

clone_size: once
j_call: TRBJ2-1
v_call: TRBV4-1
d_call: TRBD1
cdr3_aa: CASRPYRGIGNEQFF
cdr3_nt: TGCGCCAGCAGACCCTACAGGGGTATAGGGAATGAGCAGTTCTTC

clone_size: once
j_call: TRBJ2-7
v_call: TRBV10-3
d_call: TRBD2
cdr3_aa: CAISESLAGGSYEQYF
cdr3_nt: TGTGCCATCAGTGAGTCTCTAGCGGGAGGCTCCTACGAGCAGTACTTC

clone_size: NA
j_call: TRBJ2-1
v_call: TRBV9
d_call: TRBD2
cdr3_aa: CASSTSGTNNEQFF
cdr3_nt: TGTGCCAGCAGCACCTCCGGGACTAACAATGAGCAGTTCTTC

clone_size: NA
j_call: TRBJ2-2
v_call: TRBV5-8
d_call: TRBD1
cdr3_aa: CASSSRDRGNTGELFF
cdr3_nt: TGTGCCAGCAGCTCGCGGGACAGGGGGAACACCGGGGAGCTGTTTTTT

clone_size: NA
j_call: TRBJ1-4
v_call: TRBV19
d_call: TRBD1
cdr3_aa: CASTDRAGATNEKLFF
cdr3_nt: TGTGCCAGCACCGACAGGGCCGGTGCAACTAATGAAAAACTGTTTTTT